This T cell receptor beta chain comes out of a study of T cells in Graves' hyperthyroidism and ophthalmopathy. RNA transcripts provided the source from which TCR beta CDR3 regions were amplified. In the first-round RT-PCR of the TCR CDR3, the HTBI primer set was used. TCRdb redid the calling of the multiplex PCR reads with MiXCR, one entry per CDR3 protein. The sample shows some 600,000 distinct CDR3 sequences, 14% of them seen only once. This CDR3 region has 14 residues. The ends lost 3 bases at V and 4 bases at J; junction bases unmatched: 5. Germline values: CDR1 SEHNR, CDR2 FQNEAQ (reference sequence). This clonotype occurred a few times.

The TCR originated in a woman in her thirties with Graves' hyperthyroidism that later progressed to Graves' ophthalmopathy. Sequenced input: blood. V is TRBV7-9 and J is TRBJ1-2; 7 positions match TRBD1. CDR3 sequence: CASSFTGVSYGYTF. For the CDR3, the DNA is TGTGCCAGCAGCTTTACAGGGGTGAGCTATGGCTACACCTTC.